This TCR beta chain was found in a study of blood T cell repertoires in COVID-19. Study-level background: Samples taken during acute and convalescent COVID-19 were collected in the United States, Italy and Spain.

In the original workflow: Estimated nucleated cell counts came from reference gene primer amplification. Sequenced by immunoSEQ multiplex PCR; TCRdb stores in-frame clones only, minus some. V and J calls and clone size follow that table, whereas D and trimming were derived from the DNA. Altogether about 76,000 clones are present, roughly 80% being singletons, with the ten largest covering about 20%. Germline V gene sequence: CDR1 MGHRA, CDR2 YSYEKL. J was trimmed by 6 bases and V by 1 base; bases with no gene match: 4. The CDR3 is 15 amino acids. What was sequenced was peripheral blood. The TCR sequence derives from an older woman with acute or convalescent COVID-19. The chain couples TRBV4-1 to TRBJ1-4; 8 nucleotides line up with TRBD1. This CDR3 reads CASSQGDRRDEKLFF. In DNA form, the CDR3 reads TGCGCCAGCAGCCAAGGGGACAGGAGGGATGAAAAACTGTTTTTT.